The clone carrying this T cell receptor beta chain was counted only a few times. Methods used by the authors: Using reference gene primer amplification, nucleated cell counts were estimated. The table came from immunoSEQ multiplex PCR; TCRdb's copy has only in-frame clones and leaves some out. That table gives V, J and clone size, and the DNA gave D and trimming. The sample lists 150,000 to 200,000 clones, roughly 80% occurring once. The record originates from a study of blood T cell repertoires in COVID-19. Study context: Researchers got acute and convalescent COVID-19 samples from the United States, Italy and Spain. Sources were T cells, B-cell-depleted T cells, or PBMCs; the material itself was cDNA or gDNA.

This CDR3 is 17 amino acids long. Germline CDR1 reads SGHDT; CDR2 reads YYEEEE. Trimming shortened V by 4 bases and J by 5 bases, and 24 bases separated the two germline ends. The TCR originated in a human donor with acute or convalescent COVID-19. The donor label of this sample is uncertain. Sequenced material: peripheral blood. The chain carries TRBV5-6 and TRBJ1-2; D not resolved. CDR3 DNA sequence: TGTGCCAGCAGCCTCACTAGGTGGTGGACGGATCCTTATGGCTACACCTTC. Amino acids: CASSLTRWWTDPYGYTF. Full variable domain (outside the CDR3, taken from reference TRBV5-6 and TRBJ1-2): DAGVTQSPTHLIKTRGQQVTLRCSPKSGHDTVSWYQQALGQGPQFIFQYYEEEERQRGNFPDRFSGHQFPNYSSELNVNALLLGDSALYLCASSLTRWWTDPYGYTFGSGTRLTVV.